This T cell receptor (beta chain) was recovered during a study of OX40 agonist ivuxolimab in advanced cancers. Study as a whole: Three patients, one with hepatocellular carcinoma and two with cutaneous melanoma, responded partially.

Some clones are missing from TCRdb's copy, which holds only in-frame ones; the method was immunoSEQ multiplex PCR. The sample holds more than 60,000 clones, 80% to 85% seen once. Germline V gene data show CDR1 as SGHDT and CDR2 as YYEEEE. The CDR3 is 16 residues long. J lost 4 bases, V lost 1 base, and 6 bases had no gene match. This sample comprised CD4+ or CD8+ T cells sorted from blood, obtained in a trial of the OX40 agonist ivuxolimab. The V call is TRBV5-6, the J call TRBJ2-1; 9 positions match TRBD2. This TCR was sampled from an adult with an advanced solid tumor such as melanoma, head and neck, liver or kidney cancer. CDR3 protein: CASSLRNLAGYNEQFF. CDR3 DNA: TGTGCCAGCAGCTTGCGGAATCTAGCGGGGTACAATGAGCAGTTCTTC.